This T cell receptor beta chain came from a study of T-cell memory formation after mild COVID-19. General study findings and limits: Later expanders leaned CD4+, whereas clones that contracted between day 15 and 85 were balanced CD4/CD8.

Germline CDR1 SGHRS, CDR2 YFSETQ. Trimming pared 4 bases from V and 3 bases from J, leaving 10 bases between. The CDR3 spans 13 residues. TCRdb reprocessed the 5' RACE reads via MiXCR and lists one record per CDR3 protein. The sample includes about 160,000 distinct CDR3 sequences, roughly 31% of them seen just once. About this clonotype: Its antigen is undetermined.

The rearrangement uses TRBV5-1 and TRBJ1-2; D unclear. This TCR was recovered from an adult woman who had mild COVID-19 (a few samples of this study predate the infection). Cell type and time point are not known. Sequenced: PBMCs or a T cell subset sorted from them (not recorded which). Written as DNA, the CDR3 is TGCGCCAGCAGCATACAGTTGGACTATGGCTACACCTTC. Residues: CASSIQLDYGYTF.